Following are 10 T cell receptor beta chains from one sample sequenced in a study of response to subunit inactivated influenza vaccine. MiXCR, applied by TCRdb to the RT-PCR reads, yields one record per CDR3 protein. This table holds about 500,000 distinct CDR3 sequences, 15% to 20% found once. The input for sequencing was CD4+ T cells sorted from PBMCs, taken less than 25 months after vaccination. Receptors were obtained from a man between 45 and 75 years old who received an inactivated influenza vaccine.

This clonotype was detected a few times. V usage is TRBV12-3 or TRBV12-4 and J usage is TRBJ2-1; 8 bases fit TRBD2. The ends lost 2 bases at V and 10 bases at J; junction bases unmatched: 10. The CDR3 totals 15 residues. For the CDR3, the DNA is TGTGCCAGCAGTTTATATCCGGGAGGGTCCAAGGAGCAGTTCTTC. Encoded protein: CASSLYPGGSKEQFF.

This chain links TRBV11-2 with TRBJ1-3; no definite D call. The CDR3 runs to 15 residues. The germline V gene encodes CDR1 SGHAT and CDR2 FQNNGV. The V end was cut by 0 bases, the J end by 4 bases, with 10 bases between. DNA for the CDR3: TGTGCCAGCAGCTTAGATCGGGCTCGGGGAAACACCATATATTTT. It yields the protein CASSLDRARGNTIYF.

This clonotype has more than one count but fewer than ten. The chain links TRBV4-2 to TRBJ1-1; 7 bases align to TRBD1. This CDR3 has 15 residues. Germline CDR1 is LGHNA and CDR2 is YNFKEQ. Trimming removed 2 bases from V and 3 bases from J; junction bases left unmatched: 6. This CDR3 is CASSQSTGADTEAFF. CDR3 in DNA: TGTGCCAGCAGCCAATCTACAGGGGCGGACACTGAAGCTTTCTTT.

The sample holds a few counts of this clonotype. The J gene is TRBJ2-3, the V gene TRBV5-1; 7 nucleotides agree with TRBD2. V lost 4 bases and J lost 6; bases outside the gene matches: 14. Germline CDR1 and CDR2: SGHRS and YFSETQ. The CDR3 sequence is 16 residues long. In DNA, the CDR3 is TGCGCCAGCAGCGGAGGACACGGGACCGGGGGGGATACGCAGTATTTT. This translates into CASSGGHGTGGDTQYF.

This clonotype has only one observation. The V gene is TRBV24-1, the J gene TRBJ2-1, with 8 bases identical to TRBD1. The junction had 7 bases not matched to a gene; V was cut back by 5 bases and J by 2 bases. The CDR3 runs 16 residues. Germline V gene lookup returns CDR1 KGHDR and CDR2 SFDVKD. CDR3: CATSAGSRGPYNEQFF. CDR3 nucleotide sequence: TGTGCCACCAGTGCGGGAAGCAGGGGGCCCTACAATGAGCAGTTCTTC.

The sample holds many counts of this clonotype. The CDR3 sequence: CASSFLAISYNEQFF. As DNA, the CDR3 is TGCGCCAGCAGCTTTCTAGCGATCTCCTACAATGAGCAGTTCTTC. The J gene is TRBJ2-1, the V gene TRBV5-1; the D gene is possibly TRBD2 (6 bases). The germline V gene has CDR1 SGHRS and CDR2 YFSETQ. The CDR3 is 15 residues long. V was trimmed by 2 bases and J by 0 bases, leaving 9 bases between them.

In its sample, this clonotype was seen many times. The J gene is TRBJ2-7, the V gene TRBV12-3 or TRBV12-4; the D is unclear. Trimming took 3 bases from V and 4 from J, leaving 7 bases between them. This CDR3 contains 12 residues. CDR3 protein: CASSLIGYEQYF. The CDR3 DNA reads as TGTGCCAGCAGTTTGATAGGTTACGAGCAGTACTTC.

The chain uses TRBV19 and TRBJ2-1; TRBD1 agrees at 10 bases. Germline CDR1 is LNHDA and CDR2 is SQIVND (reference sequence). The CDR3 totals 14 residues. V shed 6 bases and J 4 bases; nucleotides not matched to a gene: 3. For the CDR3, the DNA is TGTGCCAGTAGGACGGGACAGGGGTACAATGAGCAGTTCTTC. As protein: CASRTGQGYNEQFF.

This clonotype was recorded a few times. This chain joins TRBV7-3 and TRBJ2-3, with D maybe TRBD2 (6 bases). This CDR3 is 14 amino acids long. V was pared by 5 bases and J by 2 bases, with 11 bases between. In germline, CDR1 is SGHTA, CDR2 FQGTGA. This chain's CDR3 is CASSTGVFTDTQYF. The CDR3 DNA follows: TGTGCCAGCAGCACGGGAGTTTTCACAGATACGCAGTATTTT.

The V and J genes are TRBV11-1 and TRBJ2-7; D unclear. The germline V gene has CDR1 SGHAT and CDR2 FQDESV (reference sequence). The V end was cut by 2 bases, the J end by 3 bases, with 8 bases between. CDR3 length equals 13 residues. The CDR3 DNA is TGTGCCAGCAGCTTAAGGGATTTCTACGAGCAGTACTTC. Protein sequence: CASSLRDFYEQYF.